The 8 T cell receptor beta chains below come from one sample, sequenced in a study of T cell responses to AZD1222 COVID-19 vaccine (dated by TCRdb to about 2021). Libraries came from the immunoSEQ multiplex PCR assay. TCRdb retrieved this table from immuneACCESS and kept in-frame rearrangements only. Not all clones are present; in checked studies, unresolved V genes account for under half, and no reason is known for the remainder. The table for this sample lists about 190,000 clones; almost 95% of them were counted only once. The biggest ten clones account for about 9% of the sample. The time point label on this specimen signifies: baseline before first vaccination. The specimen comprised peripheral blood, sampled on day 0 of AZD1222 vaccination. These receptors all stem from an adult in good health.

The gene calls are TRBV5-6 and TRBJ2-2; TRBD2 matches 9 bases. The germline V gene encodes CDR1 SGHDT and CDR2 YYEEEE. V dropped 2 bases and J dropped 4; count of bases not matched to a gene: 3. CDR3 length equals 15 residues. DNA for the CDR3: TGTGCCAGCAGCTTCGGGACTAGCTTCACCGGGGAGCTGTTTTTT. As protein: CASSFGTSFTGELFF.

J is TRBJ2-3 and V is TRBV28, with TRBD1 as a possible D gene (6 bases). The CDR3 is 15 residues long. Between the trimmed V and J ends, which lost 6 bases and 2 bases, there was a span of 15 bases. CDR1 and CDR2 from the germline V gene are MDHEN and SYDVKM. Here the CDR3 reads CASSRVGGSTDTQYF. The CDR3 DNA sequence: TGTGCCAGCAGCAGGGTAGGGGGTTCCACAGATACGCAGTATTTT. Full variable domain (outside the CDR3, taken from reference TRBV28 and TRBJ2-3): DVKVTQSSRYLVKRTGEKVFLECVQDMDHENMFWYRQDPGLGLRLIYFSYDVKMKEKGDIPEGYSVSREKKERFSLILESASTNQTSMYLCASSRVGGSTDTQYFGPGTRLTVL.

The chain recombines TRBV30 with TRBJ2-7; 9 bases are a match to TRBD1. This CDR3 region has 16 residues. The V segment lost 1 base and the J segment 5 bases; nucleotides outside the gene matches: 12. CDR1 is GTSNPN, CDR2 SVGIG, per germline (reference sequence). The CDR3 DNA sequence: TGTGCCTGGAGTGGGTCCGGGGGACAGGGAGTCCACGAGCAGTACTTC. It is translated as CAWSGSGGQGVHEQYF.

This CDR3 is CASSSQIVEQYF. The CDR3 nucleotides are TGTGCCAGCAGTTCACAAATCGTCGAGCAGTACTTC. The J gene is TRBJ2-7, the V gene TRBV28; D is unclear. Looked up from germline, CDR1 is MDHEN and CDR2 is SYDVKM. V was trimmed by 4 bases and J by 6 bases, leaving 10 bases between them. This CDR3 region has 12 residues.

V and J are TRBV2 and TRBJ2-1; 7 bases fit TRBD2. This CDR3 contains 19 residues. The V gene's germline CDR1 is SNHLY and CDR2 FYNNEI. The trim removed 9 bases at V and 4 bases at J, leaving 24 bases unmatched. The CDR3 reads CARIPSGRAGLGRYNEQFF. DNA of the CDR3: TGTGCCAGGATCCCTAGCGGCCGAGCCGGCCTGGGTCGGTACAATGAGCAGTTCTTC.

V gene TRBV5-4 combines with J gene TRBJ1-4, with 7 bases lining up with TRBD1. The V segment lost 4 bases and the J segment 7 bases; nucleotides outside the gene matches: 7. The CDR3 extends over 14 amino acids. Germline CDR1 is SGHNT and CDR2 is YYREEE (reference sequence). The CDR3 sequence: CASSADRVAEKLFF. Here the CDR3 DNA reads TGTGCCAGCAGCGCAGACAGGGTTGCTGAAAAACTGTTTTTT.

V gene TRBV19 combines with J gene TRBJ1-1; D uncertain. The CDR3 has 15 amino acids. Germline lookup yields CDR1 LNHDA and CDR2 SQIVND (reference sequence). V was trimmed by 3 bases and J by 1 base, leaving 12 bases between them. CDR3 coding DNA: TGTGCCAGTAGTATCGCCGGACGGGGGAACACTGAAGCTTTCTTT. Encoded protein: CASSIAGRGNTEAFF.

This chain connects TRBV12-2 to TRBJ2-1. TRBV12-2 is noted as a pseudogene. The CDR3 has 13 amino acids. The CDR3 nucleotides read TGTGCAAGTCAAGGGCTTGCGAACAATGAGCAGTTCTTC. This gives the protein CASQGLANNEQFF.